A single sample is the source of the 8 T cell receptor beta chains below, sequenced in a study of T cells in Graves' hyperthyroidism and ophthalmopathy. RNA transcripts gave rise to amplified TCR beta CDR3 regions. In the first-round RT-PCR of the TCR CDR3, the HTBI primer set was used. TCRdb re-called the multiplex PCR reads through MiXCR, storing one row per CDR3 protein. The table shows hundreds of thousands of distinct CDR3 sequences, with roughly 17% occurring only once. Material for sequencing was blood. The receptors shown here come from a woman aged 18-30 years with Graves' ophthalmopathy.

There are many counts of this clonotype. This chain uses TRBV7-2 with TRBJ2-7; D unclear. The CDR3 covers 15 residues. V was trimmed by 2 bases and J by 0 bases, leaving 11 bases between them. CDR1 and CDR2 (germline): SGHTA, FQGNSA. In nucleotides, the CDR3 is TGTGCCAGCAGCTTACGTGCGACACCCTCCTACGAGCAGTACTTC. It codes for CASSLRATPSYEQYF.

This clonotype was detected ten times or more. The chain uses TRBV10-3 and TRBJ2-7, with 9 bases fitting TRBD1. V lost 5 bases and J lost 2; bases outside the gene matches: 1. CDR1 is ENHRY, CDR2 SYGVKD, per germline. The CDR3 contains 13 residues. The CDR3 protein is CAISRDRAYEQYF. The CDR3 DNA is TGTGCCATCAGTCGGGACAGGGCCTACGAGCAGTACTTC.

The V and J genes are TRBV12-3 or TRBV12-4 and TRBJ1-1; 11 positions match TRBD1. CDR3 length: 16 amino acids. The J segment lost 4 bases and the V segment lost 6 bases, leaving 10 bases of the junction unmatched. CDR3 loop: CASRHPPGTGGTEAFF. Here the CDR3 DNA reads TGTGCCAGCAGGCACCCCCCCGGGACAGGGGGCACTGAAGCTTTCTTT.

This clonotype was recorded many times. The rearrangement uses TRBV27 and TRBJ2-1, with D possibly TRBD2 on 6 matching bases. Trimming removed 5 bases at V and 6 bases at J, with 14 bases between. The CDR3 contains 14 residues. Germline assignment: CDR1 MNHEY and CDR2 SMNVEV (reference sequence). The CDR3 loop reads CASSITGLFNEQFF. In DNA, the CDR3 is TGTGCCAGCAGTATAACGGGACTCTTCAATGAGCAGTTCTTC.

In this sample, this clonotype turned up many times. V gene TRBV6-2 or TRBV6-3 combines with J gene TRBJ2-1; TRBD2 agrees at 10 bases. The CDR3 has 15 residues. Trimming removed 1 base from V and 5 bases from J; junction bases left unmatched: 2. Looked up from germline, CDR1 is MNHEY and CDR2 is SVGEGT. CDR3: CASSYWTSGNNEQFF. CDR3 coding DNA: TGTGCCAGCAGTTACTGGACTAGCGGAAACAATGAGCAGTTCTTC.

This clonotype was counted ten times or more. This chain connects TRBV11-2 to TRBJ1-6; the match to TRBD1 covers 7 bases. CDR1 is SGHAT, CDR2 FQNNGV, per germline. V was clipped by 5 bases and J by 2 bases; unmatched bases: 9. The CDR3 runs to 17 residues. CDR3 protein: CASSASGGEPYNSPLHF. The CDR3 bases are TGTGCCAGCAGCGCCTCAGGGGGAGAGCCCTATAATTCACCCCTCCACTTT.

This clonotype has ten or more counts. The chain couples TRBV6-1 to TRBJ1-1; D call uncertain. The CDR3 has 12 amino acids. The V gene lost 3 bases and the J gene lost 10 bases, with 12 bases spanning the gap. CDR1 MNHNS and CDR2 SASEGT come from the germline V gene. CDR3 region: CASSDGVVGAFF. CDR3 nucleotides: TGTGCCAGCAGTGACGGGGTTGTAGGAGCTTTCTTT.

This clonotype was recorded many times. This chain joins TRBV20-1 and TRBJ2-5; TRBD2 agrees at 10 bases. Germline loops: CDR1 DFQATT, CDR2 SNEGSKA (reference sequence). The CDR3 extends over 15 amino acids. The V gene end was trimmed by 1 base and the J gene end by 5 bases; junction bases not matched to a gene: 7. For the CDR3, the DNA is TGCAGTGCTAGAGGCCTAGCGGGAGAACGGGAGACCCAGTACTTC. This translates into CSARGLAGERETQYF.